What follows are 23 T cell receptor beta chains derived from one specimen sequenced in a study of T cells in localized non-small cell lung cancer. Only in-frame clones appear in the TCRdb table, and some are missing; sequencing was by immunoSEQ multiplex PCR. The sample consists of about 82,000 clones, around 80% of them appearing once. Source: PBMCs, taken before any cancer treatment. The receptors were gathered from a man aged 35-69 years with stage II squamous cell lung carcinoma.

This clone appeared once. The chain has TRBV27 and TRBJ2-3, with 8 bases fitting TRBD1. From germline, CDR1 is MNHEY and CDR2 SMNVEV (reference sequence). This CDR3 is 16 amino acids long. The V segment lost 0 bases and the J segment 0 bases; nucleotides outside the gene matches: 2. CDR3 nucleotide sequence: TGTGCCAGCAGTTTATCGGACAGGGATAGCACAGATACGCAGTATTTT. It encodes CASSLSDRDSTDTQYF.

The chain has TRBV5-4 and TRBJ2-6; D may be TRBD1 (5 bases). This CDR3 spans 15 amino acids. V was cut by 0 bases and J by 2 bases, with 6 bases left in between. Germline CDR1 reads SGHNT; CDR2 reads YYREEE (reference sequence). The CDR3 loop is CASSLARAGANVLTF. CDR3 sequence (DNA): TGTGCCAGCAGCTTGGCCAGGGCTGGGGCCAACGTCCTGACTTTC.

This clone was recorded once. The rearrangement links TRBV5-4 to TRBJ2-2; TRBD1 aligns across 7 bases. V was clipped by 5 bases and J by 0 bases; unmatched bases: 7. Germline V gives CDR1 SGHNT, CDR2 YYREEE (reference sequence). This CDR3 is 16 amino acids long. As DNA, the CDR3 is TGTGCCAGCAGATCAGACAGGGCCGCGAACACCGGGGAGCTGTTTTTT. This encodes CASRSDRAANTGELFF.

This clone was counted a single time. V gene TRBV5-4 combines with J gene TRBJ2-2, with no clear D. CDR1 is SGHNT and CDR2 is YYREEE in the germline V gene (reference sequence). The V end lost 0 bases, the J end lost 7 bases, and 4 bases lay between the germline ends. The CDR3 extends over 12 amino acids. The CDR3 coding sequence is TGTGCCAGCAGCTTGGAGATCGGGGAGCTGTTTTTT. It specifies CASSLEIGELFF.

This clone has a single count. The chain links TRBV4-1 to TRBJ2-3, with D perhaps TRBD2 (6 bases). Between the trimmed V and J ends, which lost 2 bases and 3 bases, there was a span of 12 bases. CDR3 size: 15 residues. CDR1 MGHRA and CDR2 YSYEKL come from the germline V gene. The CDR3 reads CASSQRFGGTDTQYF. CDR3 nucleotides: TGCGCCAGCAGCCAACGATTCGGAGGGACAGATACGCAGTATTTT.

The chain has TRBV10-2 and TRBJ2-1, with TRBD1 matching over 8 bases. Germline V gene lookup returns CDR1 WSHSY and CDR2 SAAADI. This CDR3 comprises 13 residues. The V and J ends lost 4 bases and 7 bases, in that order; junction bases with no gene match: 3. The CDR3 DNA sequence: TGCGCCAGCAGTGGGCAGGGGGCGAATGAGCAGTTCTTC. Protein: CASSGQGANEQFF.

This sequence joins TRBV7-3 and TRBJ2-7, with 7 bases identical to TRBD1. The CDR3 spans 15 residues. Germline V gene sequence: CDR1 SGHTA, CDR2 FQGTGA. V trimming: 5 bases; J trimming: 7 bases; junction bases outside the gene matches: 14. The CDR3 loop is CASSVSTGPSVEQYF. In nucleotides, the CDR3 is TGTGCCAGCAGCGTATCGACAGGGCCTTCCGTGGAGCAGTACTTC.

V and J are TRBV2 and TRBJ2-6; D is possibly TRBD2 (5 bases). Trimming stripped 4 bases from V and 2 bases from J, with 9 bases between. This CDR3 has 15 amino acids. Germline lookup yields CDR1 SNHLY and CDR2 FYNNEI. CDR3 sequence: CASSASGAGANVLTF. For the CDR3, the DNA is TGTGCCAGCAGTGCCTCCGGGGCTGGGGCCAACGTCCTGACTTTC.

The gene calls are TRBV6-5 and TRBJ2-1, with 9 bases lining up with TRBD2. The CDR3 has 15 amino acids. With 6 bases clipped from V and 4 bases from J, the junction kept 7 bases outside the gene matches. Germline V gene lookup returns CDR1 MNHEY and CDR2 SVGAGI. This CDR3 reads CASSLSGSWYNEQFF. Written as DNA, the CDR3 is TGTGCCAGCAGCCTTAGCGGGAGCTGGTACAATGAGCAGTTCTTC.

This clone was seen a single time. The rearrangement links TRBV29-1 to TRBJ2-3, with D hard to call. This CDR3 comprises 12 residues. The germline V gene encodes CDR1 SQVTM and CDR2 ANQGSEA. V lost 5 bases and J 1 base, leaving 7 bases between the germline ends. CDR3 nucleotide sequence: TGCAGCGTTAGCGACGGCACAGATACGCAGTATTTT. As protein: CSVSDGTDTQYF.

This chain links TRBV14 with TRBJ2-7; D remains unclear. With 0 bases removed from V and 0 bases from J, the gap between germline ends came to 15 bases. Germline lookup yields CDR1 SGHDN and CDR2 FVKESK. This CDR3 region has 17 residues. CDR3 sequence: CASSQELSPGYSYEQYF. The CDR3, as DNA: TGTGCCAGCAGCCAAGAGTTAAGTCCAGGTTACTCCTACGAGCAGTACTTC.

This clone was found once. This rearrangement joins TRBV4-3 to TRBJ1-1; D is undetermined. CDR1 and CDR2 from the germline V gene are LGHNA and YSLEER. V was pared by 0 bases and J by 4 bases, with 9 bases between. CDR3 length equals 14 residues. The CDR3 DNA sequence: TGCGCCAGCAGCCAAGATACAAGGGCCACTGAAGCTTTCTTT. Translation gives CASSQDTRATEAFF.

CDR3 sequence (DNA): TGTGCCAGCAGCTTAAGGACTGGCGATCAGCCCCAGCATTTT. Residues: CASSLRTGDQPQHF. The chain uses TRBV5-5 and TRBJ1-5, with D hard to call. The V gene's germline CDR1 is SGHKS and CDR2 YYEKEE (reference sequence). The V end lost 2 bases, the J end lost 5 bases, and 11 bases lay between the germline ends. CDR3 length: 14 residues.

V and J are TRBV6-5 and TRBJ2-7; D gene unclear. CDR3 length: 14 amino acids. The germline CDR1 and CDR2 sequences are MNHEY and SVGAGI. Trimming removed 0 bases from V and 2 bases from J, with 8 bases in between. DNA for the CDR3: TGTGCCAGCAGTTACTCGATGACTCCCTACGAGCAGTACTTC. The encoded protein is CASSYSMTPYEQYF.

The chain employs TRBV18 and TRBJ2-3; D is unclear. Germline assignment: CDR1 KGHSH and CDR2 LQKENI. CDR3 length equals 14 residues. V lost 3 bases to trimming and J lost 1 base, with 8 bases between them. Here the CDR3 reads CASSPSLGTDTQYF. Written as DNA, the CDR3 is TGTGCCAGCTCACCCAGCCTGGGCACAGATACGCAGTATTTT.

The J gene is TRBJ2-2, the V gene TRBV5-6; D gene unclear. The CDR3 has 15 amino acids. Trimming stripped 3 bases from V and 6 bases from J, with 15 bases between. Germline V gives CDR1 SGHDT, CDR2 YYEEEE. Here the CDR3 reads CASSSGPALAGELFF. CDR3 in DNA: TGTGCCAGCAGCTCCGGGCCAGCCTTAGCCGGGGAGCTGTTTTTT.

This chain connects TRBV14 to TRBJ2-7; 7 positions agree with TRBD2. CDR3 length: 14 residues. Germline assignment: CDR1 SGHDN and CDR2 FVKESK. J was trimmed by 1 base and V by 5 bases; bases with no gene match: 5. Here the CDR3 reads CASSLRSGSYEQYF. The CDR3 nucleotides are TGTGCCAGCAGCTTACGTAGCGGGTCCTACGAGCAGTACTTC. Using reference TRBV14 and TRBJ2-7 for the parts outside the CDR3, the full variable domain is EAGVTQFPSHSVIEKGQTVTLRCDPISGHDNLYWYRRVMGKEIKFLLHFVKESKQDESGMPNNRFLAERTGGTYSTLKVQPAELEDSGVYFCASSLRSGSYEQYFGPGTRLTVT.

This clone was picked up a small number of times. The genes are TRBV30 and TRBJ1-5; 7 bases are shared with TRBD1. Germline lookup yields CDR1 GTSNPN and CDR2 SVGIG (reference sequence). V gave up 2 bases and J gave up 3 bases; unmatched junction bases: 4. CDR3 length: 14 amino acids. Here the CDR3 DNA reads TGTGCCTGGAGTCGCAGGGGGATCAATCAGCCCCAGCATTTT. Amino acids: CAWSRRGINQPQHF.

This clone was observed a single time. The CDR3 bases are TGTGCCAGCAGCTTAACCCCCTACAATGAGCAGTTCTTC. Translation: CASSLTPYNEQFF. The chain uses TRBV7-9 and TRBJ2-1; D is ambiguous. Germline lookup yields CDR1 SEHNR and CDR2 FQNEAQ (reference sequence). The V end was cut by 2 bases, the J end by 2 bases, with 4 bases between. This CDR3 region has 13 residues.

The chain is built from TRBV7-6 and TRBJ1-3, with TRBD1 as a possible D gene (5 bases). Germline values: CDR1 SGHVS, CDR2 FNYEAQ. V dropped 1 base and J dropped 0 bases, with 10 bases sitting between them. This CDR3 is built from 16 residues. The CDR3 here is CASSLEGSFSGNTIYF. CDR3 in DNA: TGTGCCAGCAGCTTAGAGGGGTCGTTCTCTGGAAACACCATATATTTT.

The gene calls are TRBV5-1 and TRBJ2-7; D possibly corresponds to TRBD1 (5 bases). CDR1 is SGHRS, CDR2 YFSETQ, per germline. The V end was cut by 4 bases, the J end by 0 bases, with 8 bases between. The CDR3 is made up of 13 amino acids. This chain's CDR3 is CASSQDISYEQYF. DNA for the CDR3: TGCGCCAGCAGCCAGGACATCTCCTACGAGCAGTACTTC.

The gene calls are TRBV5-1 and TRBJ1-1, with a possible D match to TRBD1 (6 bases). Trimming took 4 bases from V and 1 from J, leaving 14 bases between them. The V gene's germline CDR1 is SGHRS and CDR2 YFSETQ. The CDR3 is 15 amino acids. The CDR3 DNA follows: TGCGCCAGCAGCAGTGTACAGGGACCGAACACTGAAGCTTTCTTT. Residues: CASSSVQGPNTEAFF.

This chain uses TRBV28 with TRBJ2-1, with 9 bases matching TRBD2. CDR3 length equals 16 residues. Germline CDR1 is MDHEN and CDR2 is SYDVKM. Trimming at V came to 10 bases and at J to 7 bases, leaving 17 bases not matched to a gene. DNA for the CDR3: TGTGCCACCCTGGGGCGGGAGGGCCGTCAGTATAATGAGCAGTTCTTC. This sequence encodes CATLGREGRQYNEQFF.